This is a list of T cell receptor beta chains from one sample in a study of Tregs in tolerant kidney transplant recipients. Measured with immunoSEQ multiplex PCR; TCRdb has only the in-frame clones, and not every one. Among about 21,000 clones listed, over 75% were seen once. The source was CD8+ T cells from blood (PBMCs), collected 6 months after the transplant. The receptors originated from a human patient who received a combined kidney and bone marrow transplant. Some T cells may be the graft donor's. Each CDR3 is given with its conserved first and last residue. D genes are given only for firm matches. Clone size is given for some rows only: seen once, a few or many times, or a class if the clone is expanded.

TRBJ1-2,.,TRBV10-3,.,TGTGCCATCAGTGAGGGCAGGGAATATGGCTACACCTTC,CAISEGREYGYTF
TRBJ2-7,.,TRBV6-1,once,TGTGCCAGCAGCTACGACAACTACGAGCAGTACTTC,CASSYDNYEQYF
TRBJ2-5,TRBD2,TRBV19,.,TGTGCCAGTAGTCGGGGGGAAGAGACCCAGTACTTC,CASSRGEETQYF
TRBJ2-5,.,TRBV28,.,TGTGCCAGCACCAAATCGAGGGAAAGACAAGAGACCCAGTACTTC,CASTKSRERQETQYF
TRBJ2-7,TRBD2,TRBV19,.,TGTGCGACCGGGACTAGCGTTTACGAGCAGTACTTC,CATGTSVYEQYF
TRBJ2-7,.,TRBV4-1,.,TGCGCCAGCAGCCCTACGTGGACAGCCACTGGCTCCTACGAGCAGTACTTC,CASSPTWTATGSYEQYF
TRBJ2-7,.,TRBV6-1,few,TGTGCCAGCAGTGAAGTTGGACAGACCACTACGTGGGGGGAGCAGTACTTC,CASSEVGQTTTWGEQYF
TRBJ2-5,.,TRBV18,.,TGTGCCAGCTCACCATTGGCCCAAGAGACCCAGTACTTC,CASSPLAQETQYF
TRBJ2-1,.,TRBV7-3,few,TGTGCCAGCAGCTCCGGACTGTACAATGAGCAGTTCTTC,CASSSGLYNEQFF
TRBJ1-2,TRBD1,TRBV7-9,many,TGTGCCAGCAGCGATAACCAAGGACAGGGGATCTATGGCTACACCTTC,CASSDNQGQGIYGYTF
TRBJ1-5,TRBD1,TRBV30,.,TGTGCCTGGAGTCCGGGACAGGGGATTTTGCCCCAGCATTTT,CAWSPGQGILPQHF
TRBJ1-5,.,TRBV7-9,.,TGTGCCAGCAGCTTTAGCCTAGGAAGCAATCAGCCCCAGCATTTT,CASSFSLGSNQPQHF
TRBJ1-5,.,TRBV23-1,.,TGCGCCAGCAGTCAATCCTACGGGGCCCAGCATTTT,CASSQSYGAQHF
TRBJ2-3,.,TRBV9,.,TGTGCCAGCAGCGTAGAAACTCTCACAGATACGCAGTATTTT,CASSVETLTDTQYF
TRBJ2-2,.,TRBV6-5,.,TGTGCCAGCAGTTACCTCAACACCGGGGAGCTGTTTTTT,CASSYLNTGELFF
TRBJ2-5,.,TRBV6-5,.,TGTGCCAGCAGTATCGGGGGTGGCCAAGAGACCCAGTACTTC,CASSIGGGQETQYF
TRBJ1-3,TRBD1,TRBV19,.,TGTGCCAGTAGTTTAACCGGGACAGGGTATGGAAACACCATATATTTT,CASSLTGTGYGNTIYF
TRBJ1-6,.,TRBV4-2,.,TGTGCCAGCAGCCAATCGGGGAAGAATTCACCCCTCCACTTT,CASSQSGKNSPLHF
TRBJ1-2,TRBD1,TRBV13,.,TGTGCCAGCAGCGTACAGGGGGGGACTTATGGCTACACCTTC,CASSVQGGTYGYTF
TRBJ1-4,.,TRBV2,medium-sized,TGTGCCAGCGTGGGGGCGTCGAGCGAAAAACTGTTTTTT,CASVGASSEKLFF
TRBJ1-4,.,TRBV4-3,.,TGCGCCAGCAGCCAAGGTACGGGTATTAATGAAAAACTGTTTTTT,CASSQGTGINEKLFF
TRBJ2-7,.,TRBV2,.,TGTGCCAGCAGTGTTACAGACTACGAGCAGTACTTC,CASSVTDYEQYF
TRBJ2-7,TRBD1,TRBV7-8,once,TGTGCCAGCAGCTTAGCGGGACAGGGATACGAGCAGTACTTC,CASSLAGQGYEQYF
TRBJ2-7,.,TRBV6-1,few,TGTGCCAGCAGTTCAACAGGGCCCGAGCAGTACTTC,CASSSTGPEQYF
TRBJ1-2,.,TRBV30,.,TGTGCCTGGAGTCGAACAACAGAGATCATCTATGGCTACACCTTC,CAWSRTTEIIYGYTF